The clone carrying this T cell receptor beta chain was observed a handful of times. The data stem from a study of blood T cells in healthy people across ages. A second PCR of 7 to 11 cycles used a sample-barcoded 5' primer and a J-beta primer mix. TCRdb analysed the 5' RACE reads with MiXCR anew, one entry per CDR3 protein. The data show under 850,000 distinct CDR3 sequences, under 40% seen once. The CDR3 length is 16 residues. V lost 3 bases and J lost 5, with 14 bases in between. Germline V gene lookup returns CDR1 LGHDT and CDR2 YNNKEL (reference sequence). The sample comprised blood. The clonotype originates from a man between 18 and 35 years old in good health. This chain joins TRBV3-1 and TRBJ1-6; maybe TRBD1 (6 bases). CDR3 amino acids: CASSHQDSSNNSPLHF. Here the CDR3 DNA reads TGTGCCAGCAGCCATCAGGACAGTTCAAATAATTCACCCCTCCACTTT.